There are a few counts of the clone carrying this T cell receptor (beta chain). Its antigen remains unknown. This record belongs to a study of T cells in localized non-small cell lung cancer. Using immunoSEQ multiplex PCR, the repertoire was profiled, and TCRdb retains in-frame clones only, with some absent. In the table there are 5,000 to 7,000 clones, 28% of which are singletons. This CDR3 spans 15 amino acids. V lost 7 bases and J 0 bases, leaving 18 bases between the germline ends. Germline assignment: CDR1 SQVTM and CDR2 ANQGSEA. Findings and limits, study-wide: Paired adjacent lung recovered a median around 60 of the top 100 tumor clones. Heterogeneity cannot be ruled out, as sequencing used one tumor region only. Clonality of T cells reached its maximum in uninvolved adjacent lung, surpassing tumor.

This specimen consisted of lung tumor tissue, obtained before any cancer treatment. This clonotype was obtained from a female donor of 60 years or more with stage I lung adenocarcinoma. V gene TRBV29-1 combines with J gene TRBJ2-5; D may correspond to TRBD1 or TRBD2 (5 bases each). The CDR3 DNA follows: TGCAGCGCCACCACCGGGACGGTGTACCAAGAGACCCAGTACTTC. It translates to CSATTGTVYQETQYF.